This record covers a single TCR beta chain. Treatment defined: about 20 received Ad26.COV2.S at low or high dose, single or two shots; about 5 received placebo; per-sample allocation not given. Samples were taken on day 63 after the first vaccine or placebo injection. This sample was included in a study of Ad26.COV2.S vaccination and SARS-CoV-2 variants. Assay used: immunoSEQ multiplex PCR; TCRdb lists only in-frame clones, some missing. The sample has 400,000 to 450,000 clones, 80% to 95% seen once. The CDR3 has 15 amino acids. Unmatched junction bases numbered 16, after V lost 10 bases and J lost 5 bases. The germline V gene has CDR1 MDHEN and CDR2 SYDVKM.

The TCR comes from a person between 18 and 59 years old who received the Ad26.COV2.S COVID-19 vaccine or a placebo. The chain recombines TRBV28 with TRBJ2-7; 8 nucleotides match TRBD1. The source material was peripheral blood, sampled in a trial of Ad26.COV2.S vaccine versus placebo. The CDR3 DNA follows: TGTGCCACGTCGTCGGCAGGGGGCGACCTCCACGAGCAGTACTTC. Translating gives CATSSAGGDLHEQYF.